This T cell receptor beta chain was documented in a study of blood T cell repertoires in COVID-19. The cohort comprised adults aged about 18 to 89 years residing in about two dozen US areas. Cohorts were based on clinical histories the participants reported. Per the authors' pipeline: Estimation of nucleated cell counts relied on the amplification of reference gene primers. Libraries were prepared by immunoSEQ multiplex PCR; TCRdb keeps only in-frame clonotypes and omits some of them. The V and J calls and clone size come from that table; D and trimming were worked out from the DNA. The sample shows 150,000 or so clones, 60% to 80% of them seen only once. The CDR3 length is 15 residues. The germline CDR1 and CDR2 sequences are DFQATT and SNEGSKA (reference sequence). The V end lost 3 bases, the J end lost 1 base, and 15 bases lay between the germline ends.

Sequencing was carried out using PBMCs or T cells enriched from blood (not recorded which). This TCR was recovered from a woman aged 45-60 years who had recovered from COVID-19. The chain is built from TRBV20-1 and TRBJ1-1, with D perhaps TRBD1 (5 bases). CDR3 loop: CSASGAGHGNTEAFF. The DNA for the CDR3 is TGCAGTGCTAGTGGGGCAGGCCATGGGAACACTGAAGCTTTCTTT.